Listed here is a single T cell receptor beta chain. The sample is drawn from a study of blood T cell repertoires in COVID-19. Study background: T cells, B-cell-depleted T cells, or PBMCs provided the cDNA or gDNA that served as material.

The protocol was immunoSEQ multiplex PCR, while the TCRdb copy is restricted to in-frame clones and leaves out a portion. The sample shows 350,000 to 400,000 clones, less than 90% of them seen only once. In germline, CDR1 is MDHEN, CDR2 SYDVKM. The V end lost 1 base, the J end lost 5 bases, and 14 bases lay between the germline ends. The CDR3 runs to 16 residues. The age range of participants was about 18 to 89 years, with residence in about 25 US areas. Participant-given clinical history determined each cohort assignment. Recovery among Cohort 3 donors was established by two negative PCRs, clearance, or symptom resolution.

This sequence joins TRBV28 and TRBJ2-2; D perhaps matches TRBD1 (6 bases). The source is a woman aged 25 to 39 who had recovered from COVID-19. The sequencing input was PBMCs or T cells enriched from blood (not recorded which). The chain's CDR3 is CASSLFGRGATGELFF. DNA of the CDR3: TGTGCCAGCAGTTTATTTGGCAGGGGTGCAACCGGGGAGCTGTTTTTT.